Given below is one T cell receptor (beta chain) in context. Its antigen specificity is not known. No qualities accompany the bases; no much larger clone lies one base away. TCR beta CDR3 regions were amplified by multiplex PCR with the immunoSEQ immune profiling system according to the manufacturer's instructions. Sequencing was performed on an Illumina NextSeq system. The study's processing was this. Sequence data were processed on the immunoSEQ Analyzer platform, and clonality was computed as the square root of Simpson's index of productive rearrangements. Jensen-Shannon distance served as the measure of similarity in V and J usage, while OLGA was used to compute CDR3 generation probabilities. Shared CDR3 sequences were searched against the immuneACCESS database (August 2020) and VDJdb (December 2020). This immuneACCESS table, as held by TCRdb, lists in-frame sequences with V and J called but not all clones. Of the missing ones, under half trace to an unresolved V gene in checked studies; the others have no known cause. That table is the source of V, J and clone size, and D and trimming were worked out from the DNA. The sample yields about 36,000 clones; over 70% were counted once. The ten largest clones take up 1.5% to 2% of the sample.

V drops 4 bases and J drops 10 bases, leaving 13 bases in between. From its cysteine to its phenylalanine, the CDR3 spans 12 amino acids. Only the CDR3 DNA stays, 36 bases, in frame from base 1. From a lookup of the germline V gene, CDR1 and CDR2 are SGHTA and FQGNSA. These data come from a study of monozygotic twins with cystic fibrosis (dated by TCRdb to the early 2020s). About the investigation overall: Barcoded libraries were made from about 3 micrograms of fragmented DNA using about 16 PCR cycles. Data for three of the twin pairs had previously been reported in another context. Made up mostly of children and adolescents, the cohort included ten female and six male twin pairs ranging in age from about 2.0 to 36.4 years, with a median of about 8.6 years. TCR beta repertoires were compared within and between 16 monozygotic twin pairs with cystic fibrosis so that genetic influence on V and J gene usage could be assessed. Twins were ranked among 1,000 or so cohort participants for weight-for-height and FEVPerc (FEV1 disease centile) at the day of blood sampling.

What the study reported, not specific to this receptor: Significantly higher nucleotide-identical clonotype sharing was observed within monozygotic CF twin pairs than between unrelated CF individuals (P = 0.000026, Mann-Whitney). Only a small cohort was studied, and no association of shared CDR3 numbers with age, concordance or disease severity was found. Simpson clonality was found to be generally low (median approximately 0.0086), suggesting a naive-dominated repertoire, although higher clonality was observed in the most severely affected patients. V gene usage was most similar to the co-twin for 13 of 16 pairs, and J usage for 8 of 16 pairs, suggesting genetic constraints.

The twin pairs came from the European Cystic Fibrosis Twin and Sibling Study Cohort, a cohort that recruited patients from some 150 CF clinics across 14 European countries. Both zygosity and CFTR genotype were checked in-house, and zygosity was tested with multiplex PCR across nine short tandem repeat loci. Peripheral blood was taken from each twin, and clinical parameters were recorded on the day of blood sampling. Genomic DNA was isolated from peripheral blood cells with phenol/chloroform and kept in TE buffer at 4 degrees C. The source material was blood. The receptor's source is a girl aged 2 to 9 with cystic fibrosis. The rearrangement combines TRBV7-2 with TRBJ2-5; the D gene is possibly TRBD2, with 5 bases matching. The CDR3 region has the sequence CASSYAGVSQYF. The DNA reads as follows: TGTGCCAGCAGCTATGCCGGGGTGAGCCAGTACTTC.